The 14 T cell receptor beta chains in this list originate from one sample, sequenced in a study of blood T cell repertoires in COVID-19. Repertoires were generated with immunoSEQ multiplex PCR, while TCRdb's copy carries only in-frame clones and drops some. The sample consists of fewer than 300,000 clones, about four fifths of them appearing once. Sequencing was done on a sample of peripheral blood. These receptors all come from a young woman with acute or convalescent COVID-19.

V usage is TRBV19 and J usage is TRBJ1-4, with 8 positions matching TRBD1. Trimming at V came to 5 bases and at J to 5 bases, leaving 10 bases not matched to a gene. The CDR3 covers 16 residues. Germline CDR1 and CDR2: LNHDA and SQIVND (reference sequence). The CDR3: CASSPHRQGQNEKLFF. The CDR3 DNA follows: TGTGCCAGTAGTCCGCACCGACAGGGGCAGAATGAAAAACTGTTTTTT.

V and J are TRBV7-2 and TRBJ2-3; no clear D gene. Deletions cut 5 bases from V and 4 bases from J, with 7 bases between. The CDR3 sequence is 12 residues long. Germline-derived CDR1 and CDR2 are SGHTA and FQGNSA. DNA for the CDR3: TGTGCCAGCAGCGTCACAGCAGATACGCAGTATTTT. It specifies CASSVTADTQYF.

This clone was counted between two and nine times. The chain employs TRBV19 and TRBJ2-2; 7 bases fit TRBD1. The ends lost 3 bases at V and 4 bases at J; junction bases unmatched: 2. Germline V CDR1 and CDR2: LNHDA, SQIVND (reference sequence). The CDR3 loop spans 14 amino acids. Here the CDR3 DNA reads TGTGCCAGTAGTATGACAGGGATCACCGGGGAGCTGTTTTTT. It yields the protein CASSMTGITGELFF.

The chain is built from TRBV6-5 and TRBJ1-1; D ambiguous. V lost 2 bases, J lost 6 bases, and 10 bases lay in between. Looked up from germline, CDR1 is MNHEY and CDR2 is SVGAGI. The CDR3 has 13 amino acids. The chain's CDR3 is CASSYEGGSEAFF. The CDR3 coding sequence is TGTGCCAGCAGTTACGAGGGAGGCTCTGAAGCTTTCTTT.

The gene calls are TRBV5-8 and TRBJ2-7; D ambiguous. The CDR3 runs to 13 residues. The V gene's germline CDR1 is SGHTS and CDR2 YDEGEE. V was shortened by 6 bases and J by 0 bases, with 10 bases between the two germline ends. CDR3 amino acids: CASTSAVSYEQYF. The CDR3 DNA reads as TGTGCCAGCACCAGCGCAGTCTCCTACGAGCAGTACTTC.

This clone is a singleton in its sample. This chain uses TRBV7-3 with TRBJ1-2; weak D call: TRBD1 (5 bases). Trimming took 5 bases from V and 1 from J, leaving 14 bases between them. This CDR3 is 15 amino acids long. Germline CDR1 SGHTA, CDR2 FQGTGA. CDR3 in DNA: TGTGCCAGCAGCCCCGGAGACGGACATAACTATGGCTACACCTTC. It specifies CASSPGDGHNYGYTF.

This chain connects TRBV29-1 to TRBJ1-2, with a possible D match to TRBD1 (6 bases). Between the trimmed V and J ends, which lost 6 bases and 4 bases, there was a span of 15 bases. Germline lookup yields CDR1 SQVTM and CDR2 ANQGSEA. The CDR3 spans 13 residues. This CDR3 reads CSVETGYSYGYTF. The CDR3 bases are TGCAGCGTGGAAACAGGGTATAGCTATGGCTACACCTTC.

This rearrangement joins TRBV10-3 to TRBJ2-2; no definite D call. CDR1 and CDR2 (germline): ENHRY, SYGVKD. The CDR3 runs 14 residues. The ends were cut back, 4 bases at V and 0 bases at J, with 6 bases in the middle. This chain's CDR3 is CAISVQSNTGELFF. CDR3 DNA sequence: TGTGCCATCAGTGTCCAGTCGAACACCGGGGAGCTGTTTTTT.

This chain links TRBV14 with TRBJ2-7; 8 positions match TRBD1. The length of the CDR3 is 14 residues. V dropped 4 bases and J dropped 4; count of bases not matched to a gene: 6. Per the germline V gene, CDR1 is SGHDN and CDR2 is FVKESK. The CDR3 spells CASSPNRDRYEQYF. In nucleotides, the CDR3 is TGTGCCAGCAGCCCAAACCGGGACAGGTACGAGCAGTACTTC.

This chain links TRBV7-9 with TRBJ2-1; D is possibly TRBD1 (6 bases). The CDR3 length is 14 residues. V was shortened by 5 bases and J by 6 bases, with 14 bases between the two germline ends. Germline V gene sequence: CDR1 SEHNR, CDR2 FQNEAQ (reference sequence). The CDR3 protein is CASSPRDKTNEQFF. CDR3 coding DNA: TGTGCCAGCAGCCCAAGGGACAAGACCAATGAGCAGTTCTTC. The full variable domain, rest sourced from reference TRBV7-9 and TRBJ2-1, is DTGVSQNPRHKITKRGQNVTFRCDPISEHNRLYWYRQTLGQGPEFLTYFQNEAQLEKSRLLSDRFSAERPKGSFSTLEIQRTEQGDSAMYLCASSPRDKTNEQFFGPGTRLTVL.

V and J are TRBV7-9 and TRBJ2-7; D possibly corresponds to TRBD2 (5 bases). Trimming removed 9 bases at V and 5 bases at J, with 5 bases between. This CDR3 comprises 9 residues. The V gene's germline CDR1 is SEHNR and CDR2 FQNEAQ (reference sequence). The CDR3 DNA is TGTGCCAGGGGAGACGAGCAGTACTTC. This translates into CARGDEQYF.

The CDR3 loop is CASSKMAGERAPDTQYF. The CDR3 DNA sequence: TGTGCCAGCAGCAAAATGGCAGGGGAGAGGGCTCCAGATACGCAGTATTTT. V and J are TRBV21-1 and TRBJ2-3; TRBD1 is the table's D call, not checked against the DNA. TRBV21-1 is a pseudogene locus. CDR3 length: 17 residues.

CDR3 DNA: TGTGCCAGCAGCCCGGCTAGCGGGAGGGGAGATGAGCAGTTCTTC. This codes for CASSPASGRGDEQFF. This chain connects TRBV5-4 to TRBJ2-1; 12 nucleotides align to TRBD2. This CDR3 contains 15 residues. The V gene end was trimmed by 4 bases and the J gene end by 8 bases; junction bases not matched to a gene: 7. Per the germline V gene, CDR1 is SGHNT and CDR2 is YYREEE (reference sequence).

As DNA, the CDR3 is TGTGCCAGTAGTTGGATAGCGGGAGGGCCGGTCGGGGAGCTGTTTTTT. Amino acids: CASSWIAGGPVGELFF. This rearrangement joins TRBV19 to TRBJ2-2; 11 bases match TRBD2. The CDR3 is 16 residues long. Trimming took 5 bases from V and 7 from J; bases not matched to a gene: 9. In germline, CDR1 is LNHDA, CDR2 SQIVND (reference sequence).